These 17 T cell receptor beta chains were all obtained from the same sample, sequenced in a study of blood T cell repertoires in COVID-19. Repertoires were generated with immunoSEQ multiplex PCR, while TCRdb's copy carries only in-frame clones and drops some. This sample has 250,000 to 300,000 clones, with around four fifths found just once. Sequencing input: peripheral blood. Receptors were obtained from a man in his sixties who had recovered from COVID-19.

The V and J genes are TRBV18 and TRBJ2-5; tentatively, D is TRBD1 (6 bases). V lost 2 bases, J lost 2 bases, and 15 bases lay in between. From germline, CDR1 is KGHSH and CDR2 LQKENI. The CDR3 has 16 residues. The DNA for the CDR3 is TGTGCCAGCTCACCAACACAGGGCGGTAGACAAGAGACCCAGTACTTC. Its protein is CASSPTQGGRQETQYF.

This chain links TRBV4-1 with TRBJ1-1, with D possibly matching TRBD1 (6 bases). With 1 base removed from V and 2 bases from J, the gap between germline ends came to 11 bases. There are 15 residues in the CDR3. Germline CDR1 is MGHRA and CDR2 is YSYEKL. The CDR3 DNA reads TGCGCCAGCAGCCAAGTTCAGGGGACAAACACTGAAGCTTTCTTT. Amino acids: CASSQVQGTNTEAFF.

The chain couples TRBV5-1 to TRBJ1-6; TRBD1 matches at 7 bases. Looked up from germline, CDR1 is SGHRS and CDR2 is YFSETQ. This CDR3 comprises 17 residues. The J segment lost 9 bases and the V segment lost 4 bases, leaving 16 bases of the junction unmatched. CDR3 sequence (DNA): TGCGCCAGCAGCACAGGCCCGACAGGGTCTTCAACTTCACCCCTCCACTTT. It specifies CASSTGPTGSSTSPLHF.

J is TRBJ1-1 and V is TRBV6-1; TRBD1 might be the D (5 bases). Germline CDR1 and CDR2: MNHNS and SASEGT. Deletions cut 3 bases from V and 7 bases from J, with 21 bases between. The CDR3 covers 16 residues. As DNA, the CDR3 is TGTGCCAGCAGTGAGTTTGGAGGAGGGGCGCGGGGTGAAGCTTTCTTT. Protein product: CASSEFGGGARGEAFF.

This clone has just a few counts. The chain recombines TRBV5-5 with TRBJ2-2; D might be TRBD1 (6 bases). The V gene's germline CDR1 is SGHKS and CDR2 YYEKEE (reference sequence). Deletions cut 1 base from V and 7 bases from J, with 17 bases between. The CDR3 length is 16 residues. The CDR3 nucleotides read TGTGCCAGCAGCTTGACGCCGGGACAAGTTATCGGGGAGCTGTTTTTT. This translates into CASSLTPGQVIGELFF. Based on the CDR3 plus reference TRBV5-5 and TRBJ2-2, the full variable domain is DAGVTQSPTHLIKTRGQQVTLRCSPISGHKSVSWYQQVLGQGPQFIFQYYEKEERGRGNFPDRFSARQFPNYSSELNVNALLLGDSALYLCASSLTPGQVIGELFFGEGSRLTVL.

V usage is TRBV6-5 and J usage is TRBJ1-1, with D possibly TRBD1 on 5 matching bases. Trimming took off 0 bases at V and 4 bases at J, with 12 bases between the two ends. The CDR3 loop spans 15 amino acids. The germline V gene encodes CDR1 MNHEY and CDR2 SVGAGI. The DNA of the CDR3 is TGTGCCAGCAGTTACTCTAGGGGACTCATCACTGAAGCTTTCTTT. Protein product: CASSYSRGLITEAFF.

This clone has a handful of counts. The chain joins TRBV4-1 to TRBJ2-7, with D perhaps TRBD2 (6 bases). CDR1 and CDR2 from the germline V gene are MGHRA and YSYEKL. V was clipped by 1 base and J by 2 bases, with 18 bases between them. This CDR3 is 17 amino acids long. The CDR3 loop reads CASSQVVVRRGAYEQYF. As DNA, the CDR3 is TGCGCCAGCAGCCAAGTTGTGGTCCGGCGGGGAGCCTACGAGCAGTACTTC.

This chain connects TRBV29-1 to TRBJ2-2; 7 nucleotides agree with TRBD2. The CDR3 totals 16 residues. In germline, CDR1 is SQVTM, CDR2 ANQGSEA. V was clipped by 5 bases and J by 5 bases; unmatched bases: 14. CDR3 sequence reads: CSVLDTGGPRTGELFF. The CDR3 bases are TGCAGCGTTTTGGATACGGGAGGCCCGAGGACCGGGGAGCTGTTTTTT.

This sequence joins TRBV5-1 and TRBJ1-2; D remains ambiguous. The ends were cut back, 4 bases at V and 1 base at J, with 17 bases in the middle. This CDR3 contains 16 residues. Germline values: CDR1 SGHRS, CDR2 YFSETQ. The CDR3 reads CASSPNTGSINYGYTF. The CDR3 DNA reads TGCGCCAGCAGCCCAAACACCGGGAGTATTAACTATGGCTACACCTTC.

The rearrangement uses TRBV27 and TRBJ2-1, with 10 bases lining up with TRBD2. Germline V lookup: CDR1 MNHEY, CDR2 SMNVEV (reference sequence). The V segment lost 5 bases and the J segment 5 bases; nucleotides outside the gene matches: 6. There are 15 residues in the CDR3. The DNA of the CDR3 is TGTGCCAGCAGTGTCACTAGCGGGATCAACAATGAGCAGTTCTTC. The encoded protein is CASSVTSGINNEQFF.

Concerning this clone: The junction departs from the called germline gene at one end, perhaps through a read error. J is TRBJ2-7 and V is TRBV27; TRBD1 is a possible D gene (6 bases). This CDR3 has 12 residues. CDR1 is MNHEY and CDR2 is SMNVEV in the germline V gene (reference sequence). The CDR3 loop reads CATSTGSREQYF. DNA for the CDR3: TGTGCCACCAGTACAGGGTCCCGCGAGCAGTACTTC.

The chain employs TRBV5-6 and TRBJ2-1, with TRBD1 matching 10 bases. Germline trimming cut 4 bases from V and 3 bases from J; bases unmatched to any gene: 7. Germline CDR1 and CDR2: SGHDT and YYEEEE. The CDR3 runs 16 residues. For the CDR3, the DNA is TGTGCCAGCAGCCTGTCGGGACAGGGGCGCTACAATGAGCAGTTCTTC. Its protein product is CASSLSGQGRYNEQFF. Looking up the rest from reference TRBV5-6 and TRBJ2-1 gives the full variable domain: DAGVTQSPTHLIKTRGQQVTLRCSPKSGHDTVSWYQQALGQGPQFIFQYYEEEERQRGNFPDRFSGHQFPNYSSELNVNALLLGDSALYLCASSLSGQGRYNEQFFGPGTRLTVL.

The table lists this clone with a count of one. This chain links TRBV7-2 with TRBJ2-7; unclear D gene. V lost 5 bases and J 0 bases, leaving 14 bases between the germline ends. The CDR3 covers 15 residues. Germline CDR1 is SGHTA and CDR2 is FQGNSA. The CDR3 coding sequence is TGTGCCAGCAGCGAGATCGTTCTATCCTCCTACGAGCAGTACTTC. Translating it yields CASSEIVLSSYEQYF. The full variable domain, in which reference TRBV7-2 and TRBJ2-7 provide the parts outside the CDR3, is GAGVSQSPSNKVTEKGKDVELRCDPISGHTALYWYRQSLGQGLEFLIYFQGNSAPDKSGLPSDRFSAERTGGSVSTLTIQRTQQEDSAVYLCASSEIVLSSYEQYFGPGTRLTVT.

This chain connects TRBV7-2 to TRBJ2-7, with D uncertain. CDR1 SGHTA and CDR2 FQGNSA come from the germline V gene. V lost 4 bases, J lost 0 bases, and 10 bases lay in between. This CDR3 is built from 14 residues. CDR3 DNA: TGTGCCAGCAGCTCTCAGACTCTCTCCTACGAGCAGTACTTC. Its protein is CASSSQTLSYEQYF. Using reference TRBV7-2 and TRBJ2-7 for the parts outside the CDR3, the full variable domain is GAGVSQSPSNKVTEKGKDVELRCDPISGHTALYWYRQSLGQGLEFLIYFQGNSAPDKSGLPSDRFSAERTGGSVSTLTIQRTQQEDSAVYLCASSSQTLSYEQYFGPGTRLTVT.

The J gene is TRBJ1-6, the V gene TRBV7-3; 8 bases are a match to TRBD1. Germline V CDR1 and CDR2: SGHTA, FQGTGA. The V and J ends lost 4 bases and 4 bases, in that order; junction bases with no gene match: 6. The CDR3 runs to 16 residues. This CDR3 is CASSSQGAGYNSPLHF. DNA of the CDR3: TGTGCCAGCAGCTCTCAGGGGGCGGGTTATAATTCACCCCTCCACTTT.

The chain uses TRBV5-4 and TRBJ2-3; tentatively, D is TRBD1 (6 bases). Germline lookup yields CDR1 SGHNT and CDR2 YYREEE (reference sequence). The CDR3 consists of 14 residues. V was cut by 4 bases and J by 3 bases, with 12 bases left in between. CDR3 in DNA: TGTGCCAGCAGCCCATCCAGGGGTACAGATACGCAGTATTTT. Translating it yields CASSPSRGTDTQYF.

This clone was counted once. J is TRBJ2-7 and V is TRBV28; TRBD1 matches at 11 bases. The CDR3 extends over 16 amino acids. The germline V gene has CDR1 MDHEN and CDR2 SYDVKM. J lost 1 base, V lost 10 bases, and 12 bases had no gene match. The CDR3 region has the DNA TGTGCCACCTACCCCTCTGGGACAGGGGGATCCTACGAGCAGTACTTC. Translating it yields CATYPSGTGGSYEQYF.